These 18 T cell receptor beta chains share one sample of origin, sequenced in a study of Ad26.COV2.S vaccination and SARS-CoV-2 variants. Documented treatment: some 20 received Ad26.COV2.S at low or high dose, single or two shots; 5 received placebo; per-sample allocation not given. The samples were gathered on day 63 after the first injection of vaccine or placebo. Data came from immunoSEQ multiplex PCR; TCRdb stores just in-frame clones and leaves some out. The sample has 300,000 to 400,000 clones; about 87% are singletons. Sequences were derived from peripheral blood, sampled in a trial of Ad26.COV2.S vaccine versus placebo. The receptors shown here come from a person aged 18-60 years who received the Ad26.COV2.S COVID-19 vaccine or a placebo.

The chain recombines TRBV6-5 with TRBJ2-2; D perhaps matches TRBD2 (5 bases). Looked up from germline, CDR1 is MNHEY and CDR2 is SVGAGI. The length of the CDR3 is 15 residues. Trimming pared 2 bases from V and 0 bases from J, leaving 7 bases between. The CDR3 DNA follows: TGTGCCAGCAGTTACCGGCGGGCGAACACCGGGGAGCTGTTTTTT. As protein: CASSYRRANTGELFF.

The rearrangement uses TRBV9 and TRBJ1-2, with 8 bases lining up with TRBD1. This CDR3 is 14 amino acids long. CDR1 and CDR2 (germline): SGDLS, YYNGEE. V dropped 3 bases and J dropped 4; count of bases not matched to a gene: 5. CDR3 residues: CASSAGQGGYGYTF. The CDR3 DNA sequence: TGTGCCAGCAGCGCAGGACAGGGCGGCTATGGCTACACCTTC. The full variable domain, its missing parts supplied by reference TRBV9 and TRBJ1-2, is DSGVTQTPKHLITATGQRVTLRCSPRSGDLSVYWYQQSLDQGLQFLIQYYNGEERAKGNILERFSAQQFPDLHSELNLSSLELGDSALYFCASSAGQGGYGYTFGSGTRLTVV.

The chain recombines TRBV20-1 with TRBJ2-7, with no clear D. Germline V gives CDR1 DFQATT, CDR2 SNEGSKA (reference sequence). The length of the CDR3 is 10 residues. The V end lost 6 bases, the J end lost 3 bases, and 6 bases lay between the germline ends. CDR3: CSARNYEQYF. The CDR3, as DNA: TGCAGTGCCAGGAACTACGAGCAGTACTTC.

The CDR3 sequence is CASSLSGEGYYNEQFF. CDR3 coding DNA: TGTGCCAGCAGTTTATCGGGAGAGGGGTACTACAATGAGCAGTTCTTC. The chain joins TRBV28 to TRBJ2-1, with D maybe TRBD2 (6 bases). The CDR3 has 16 amino acids. Germline V gene lookup returns CDR1 MDHEN and CDR2 SYDVKM. With 1 base removed from V and 3 bases from J, the gap between germline ends came to 13 bases.

The chain couples TRBV11-3 to TRBJ2-7; 8 bases agree with TRBD2. V shed 1 base and J 3 bases; nucleotides not matched to a gene: 2. CDR3 length equals 14 residues. Germline lookup yields CDR1 SGHNT and CDR2 YENEEA. Here the CDR3 reads CASSLAGGGYEQYF. CDR3 in DNA: TGTGCCAGCAGCTTAGCCGGGGGGGGCTACGAGCAGTACTTC. Full variable domain (rest looked up from reference TRBV11-3 and TRBJ2-7): EAGVVQSPRYKIIEKKQPVAFWCNPISGHNTLYWYLQNLGQGPELLIRYENEEAVDDSQLPKDRFSAERLKGVDSTLKIQPAELGDSAVYLCASSLAGGGYEQYFGPGTRLTVT.

J is TRBJ1-1 and V is TRBV7-9, with D unclear. The CDR3 runs to 12 residues. Germline CDR1 is SEHNR and CDR2 is FQNEAQ (reference sequence). V was clipped by 3 bases and J by 4 bases, with 6 bases between them. CDR3 residues: CASSFPGTEAFF. The CDR3 DNA sequence: TGTGCCAGCAGCTTCCCGGGCACTGAAGCTTTCTTT. Variable domain in full (rest from reference TRBV7-9 and TRBJ1-1): DTGVSQNPRHKITKRGQNVTFRCDPISEHNRLYWYRQTLGQGPEFLTYFQNEAQLEKSRLLSDRFSAERPKGSFSTLEIQRTEQGDSAMYLCASSFPGTEAFFGQGTRLTVV.

The chain has TRBV29-1 and TRBJ2-5; no firm D call. Germline V gives CDR1 SQVTM, CDR2 ANQGSEA. Trimming left V 4 bases short and J 1 base short, with 10 bases between. The CDR3 contains 13 residues. DNA of the CDR3: TGCAGCGTTGTATTAGCCCTCCAAGAGACCCAGTACTTC. Translated, it gives CSVVLALQETQYF. Full variable domain (rest looked up from reference TRBV29-1 and TRBJ2-5): SAVISQKPSRDICQRGTSLTIQCQVDSQVTMMFWYRQQPGQSLTLIATANQGSEATYESGFVIDKFPISRPNLTFSTLTVSNMSPEDSSIYLCSVVLALQETQYFGPGTRLLVL.

The CDR3 reads CASSPSAGENYGYTF. In DNA form, the CDR3 reads TGCGCCAGCAGCCCATCTGCGGGGGAGAACTATGGCTACACCTTC. This rearrangement joins TRBV5-1 to TRBJ1-2; TRBD1 is a possible D gene (5 bases). CDR1 is SGHRS and CDR2 is YFSETQ in the germline V gene. Trimming removed 4 bases at V and 2 bases at J, with 15 bases between. This CDR3 is 15 amino acids long.

The V call is TRBV7-2, the J call TRBJ1-1, with D possibly being TRBD1 (5 bases). V lost 2 bases to trimming and J lost 0 bases, with 10 bases between them. This CDR3 contains 15 residues. Per germline, CDR1 SGHTA and CDR2 FQGNSA. CDR3 bases: TGTGCCAGCAGCTTACGGGGGACTATGAACACTGAAGCTTTCTTT. This encodes CASSLRGTMNTEAFF.

V is TRBV12-3 or TRBV12-4 and J is TRBJ2-7; the D is unclear. V was trimmed by 1 base and J by 6 bases, leaving 7 bases between them. CDR3 length: 12 residues. The CDR3, as DNA: TGTGCCAGCAGTTTAGTTAAAGGCGAGCAGTACTTC. Amino acid sequence: CASSLVKGEQYF.

This clone occurred once. The V gene is TRBV9, the J gene TRBJ1-2, with D perhaps matching TRBD1 (6 bases). CDR1 is SGDLS, CDR2 YYNGEE, per germline. The CDR3 extends over 17 amino acids. V lost 3 bases and J 0 bases, leaving 18 bases between the germline ends. Here the CDR3 DNA reads TGTGCCAGCAGCGATACCCTTCGGACAGACTCTAACTATGGCTACACCTTC. Its protein product is CASSDTLRTDSNYGYTF.

The J gene is TRBJ2-1, the V gene TRBV20-1; 10 bases match TRBD2. This CDR3 has 14 amino acids. Germline assignment: CDR1 DFQATT and CDR2 SNEGSKA (reference sequence). V gave up 3 bases and J gave up 4 bases; unmatched junction bases: 3. CDR3 in amino acids: CSASRAGGYNEQFF. In DNA form, the CDR3 reads TGCAGTGCTAGTAGAGCGGGGGGGTACAATGAGCAGTTCTTC.

The CDR3 sequence: CASSYALTGFYGYTF. CDR3 coding DNA: TGTGCCAGCAGTTACGCGTTGACAGGGTTTTATGGCTACACCTTC. The chain combines TRBV6-5 with TRBJ1-2, with 7 bases matching TRBD1. The CDR3 consists of 15 residues. In germline, CDR1 is MNHEY, CDR2 SVGAGI. J was trimmed by 5 bases and V by 2 bases; bases with no gene match: 8.

The rearrangement joins TRBV29-1 to TRBJ1-2; D is unclear. There are 11 residues in the CDR3. V lost 5 bases to trimming and J lost 5 bases, with 9 bases between them. Germline V gene sequence: CDR1 SQVTM, CDR2 ANQGSEA. The CDR3 DNA sequence: TGCAGCGTTCGGGCGGGGTATGGCTACACCTTC. Its translation is CSVRAGYGYTF. The full variable domain, rest sourced from reference TRBV29-1 and TRBJ1-2, is SAVISQKPSRDICQRGTSLTIQCQVDSQVTMMFWYRQQPGQSLTLIATANQGSEATYESGFVIDKFPISRPNLTFSTLTVSNMSPEDSSIYLCSVRAGYGYTFGSGTRLTVV.

The rearrangement joins TRBV4-3 to TRBJ2-7; D perhaps matches TRBD2 (7 bases). CDR1 is LGHNA, CDR2 YSLEER, per germline. The V end lost 0 bases, the J end lost 3 bases, and 15 bases lay between the germline ends. The CDR3 totals 16 residues. The CDR3 spells CASSQELGGQIYEQYF. In nucleotides, the CDR3 is TGCGCCAGCAGCCAAGAATTGGGGGGGCAGATCTACGAGCAGTACTTC.

The chain joins TRBV7-9 to TRBJ2-4, with TRBD2 as a possible D gene (5 bases). Germline V gene data show CDR1 as SEHNR and CDR2 as FQNEAQ (reference sequence). The CDR3 extends over 14 amino acids. Trimming shortened V by 2 bases and J by 8 bases, and 13 bases separated the two germline ends. The CDR3 DNA sequence: TGTGCCAGCAGCTTACTAGCTATCGGTGACATTCAGTACTTC. It encodes CASSLLAIGDIQYF. Using reference TRBV7-9 and TRBJ2-4 for the parts outside the CDR3, the full variable domain is DTGVSQNPRHKITKRGQNVTFRCDPISEHNRLYWYRQTLGQGPEFLTYFQNEAQLEKSRLLSDRFSAERPKGSFSTLEIQRTEQGDSAMYLCASSLLAIGDIQYFGAGTRLSVL.

The V gene is TRBV7-2, the J gene TRBJ2-3; 8 positions agree with TRBD1. With V trimmed by 1 base and J by 4 bases, 1 base remained unmatched. The CDR3 totals 14 residues. Germline V gene sequence: CDR1 SGHTA, CDR2 FQGNSA. The CDR3 DNA follows: TGTGCCAGCAGCTTAGAACAGGGGGCAGATACGCAGTATTTT. It codes for CASSLEQGADTQYF. Full variable domain (rest looked up from reference TRBV7-2 and TRBJ2-3): GAGVSQSPSNKVTEKGKDVELRCDPISGHTALYWYRQSLGQGLEFLIYFQGNSAPDKSGLPSDRFSAERTGGSVSTLTIQRTQQEDSAVYLCASSLEQGADTQYFGPGTRLTVL.

The chain links TRBV10-1 to TRBJ1-2; 7 bases fit TRBD1. CDR1 WNHNN and CDR2 SYGVQD come from the germline V gene (reference sequence). After removal of 3 bases from V and 1 base from J, the junction contained 8 bases not matched to a gene. This CDR3 contains 16 residues. The CDR3 coding sequence is TGCGCCAGCAGTGAAGCCTACGGGACAGATAACTATGGCTACACCTTC. Protein sequence: CASSEAYGTDNYGYTF.